This entry describes one T cell receptor (beta chain). Its antigen remains unidentified. This entry belongs to a study of OX40 agonist ivuxolimab in advanced cancers. Study-level background: One hepatocellular carcinoma and a couple of cutaneous melanoma patients partially responded. General study points: Averaged across samples, CD8+ T cells carried more expanded clones than CD4+ did. The study observed clonal expansion of CD4+ and CD8+ blood T cells by week 6 at 0.1 to 3.0 mg/kg.

Individuals having autoimmune disease history or systemic immunosuppression were not enrolled. Germline V gene lookup returns CDR1 MNHEY and CDR2 SVGAGI. The CDR3 length is 13 residues. The ends lost 6 bases at V and 5 bases at J; junction bases unmatched: 4. The protocol was immunoSEQ multiplex PCR, while the TCRdb copy is restricted to in-frame clones and leaves out a portion. The table shows 95,000 or so clones, with around 82% occurring only once. This chain uses TRBV6-5 with TRBJ2-1, with 7 bases matching TRBD2. Sequenced here: CD4+ or CD8+ T cells sorted from blood, sampled in a trial of the OX40 agonist ivuxolimab. The source is an adult with an advanced solid tumor such as melanoma, head and neck, liver or kidney cancer. The CDR3 reads CASSPGLDNEQFF. In nucleotides, the CDR3 is TGTGCCAGCAGCCCCGGACTAGACAATGAGCAGTTCTTC.